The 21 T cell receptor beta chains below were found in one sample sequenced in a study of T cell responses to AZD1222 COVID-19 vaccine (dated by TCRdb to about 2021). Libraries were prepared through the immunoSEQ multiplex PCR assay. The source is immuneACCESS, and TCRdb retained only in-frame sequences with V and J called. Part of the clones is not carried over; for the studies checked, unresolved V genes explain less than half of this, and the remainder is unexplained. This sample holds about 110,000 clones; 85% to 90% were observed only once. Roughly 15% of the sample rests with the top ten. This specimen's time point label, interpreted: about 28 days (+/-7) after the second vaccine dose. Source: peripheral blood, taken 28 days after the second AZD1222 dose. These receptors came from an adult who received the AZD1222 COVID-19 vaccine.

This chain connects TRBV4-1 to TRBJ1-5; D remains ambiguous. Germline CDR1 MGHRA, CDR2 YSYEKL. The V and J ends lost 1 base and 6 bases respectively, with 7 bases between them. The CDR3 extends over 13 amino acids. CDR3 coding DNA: TGCGCCAGCAGCCAAGTGCGGGGTCAGCCCCAGCATTTT. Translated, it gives CASSQVRGQPQHF.

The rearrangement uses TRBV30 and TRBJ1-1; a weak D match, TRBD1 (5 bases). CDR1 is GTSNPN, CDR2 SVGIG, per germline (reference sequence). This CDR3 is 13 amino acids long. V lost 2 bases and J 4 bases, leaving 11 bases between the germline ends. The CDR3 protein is CAWSRAGGTEAFF. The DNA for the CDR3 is TGTGCCTGGAGTAGGGCGGGGGGCACTGAAGCTTTCTTT.

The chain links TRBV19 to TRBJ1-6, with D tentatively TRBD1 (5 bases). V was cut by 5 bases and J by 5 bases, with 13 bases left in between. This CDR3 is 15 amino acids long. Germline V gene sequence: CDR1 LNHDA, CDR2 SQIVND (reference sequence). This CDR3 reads CASSPSGGDNSPLHF. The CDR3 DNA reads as TGTGCCAGTAGTCCCAGCGGGGGGGATAATTCACCCCTCCACTTT.

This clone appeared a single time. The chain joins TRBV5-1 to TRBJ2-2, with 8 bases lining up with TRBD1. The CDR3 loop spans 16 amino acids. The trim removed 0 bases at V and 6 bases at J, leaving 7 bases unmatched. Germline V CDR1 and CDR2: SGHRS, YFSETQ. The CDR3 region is CASSLAGHRGAGELFF. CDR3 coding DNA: TGCGCCAGCAGCTTGGCCGGTCACAGGGGGGCCGGGGAGCTGTTTTTT. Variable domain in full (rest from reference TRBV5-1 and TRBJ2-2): KAGVTQTPRYLIKTRGQQVTLSCSPISGHRSVSWYQQTPGQGLQFLFEYFSETQRNKGNFPGRFSGRQFSNSRSEMNVSTLELGDSALYLCASSLAGHRGAGELFFGEGSRLTVL.

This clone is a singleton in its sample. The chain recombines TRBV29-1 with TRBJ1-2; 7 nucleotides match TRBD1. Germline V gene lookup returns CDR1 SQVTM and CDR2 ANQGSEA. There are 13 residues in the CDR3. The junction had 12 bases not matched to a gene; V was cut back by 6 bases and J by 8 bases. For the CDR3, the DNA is TGCAGCGTGGATCATCAGAGGACAGGAGGCTACACCTTC. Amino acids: CSVDHQRTGGYTF.

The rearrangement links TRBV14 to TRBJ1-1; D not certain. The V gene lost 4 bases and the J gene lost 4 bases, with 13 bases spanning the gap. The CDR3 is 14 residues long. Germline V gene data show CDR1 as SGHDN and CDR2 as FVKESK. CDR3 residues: CASSRPLGGTEAFF. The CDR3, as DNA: TGTGCCAGCAGCCGCCCCCTTGGAGGCACTGAAGCTTTCTTT. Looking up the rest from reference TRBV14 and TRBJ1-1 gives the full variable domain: EAGVTQFPSHSVIEKGQTVTLRCDPISGHDNLYWYRRVMGKEIKFLLHFVKESKQDESGMPNNRFLAERTGGTYSTLKVQPAELEDSGVYFCASSRPLGGTEAFFGQGTRLTVV.

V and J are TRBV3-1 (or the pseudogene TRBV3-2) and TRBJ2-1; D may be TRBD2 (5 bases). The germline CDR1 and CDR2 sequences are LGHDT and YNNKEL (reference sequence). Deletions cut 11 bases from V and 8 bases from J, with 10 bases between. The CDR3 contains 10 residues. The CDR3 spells CAAGLDEQFF. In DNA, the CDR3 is TGTGCCGCGGGTTTAGATGAGCAGTTCTTC.

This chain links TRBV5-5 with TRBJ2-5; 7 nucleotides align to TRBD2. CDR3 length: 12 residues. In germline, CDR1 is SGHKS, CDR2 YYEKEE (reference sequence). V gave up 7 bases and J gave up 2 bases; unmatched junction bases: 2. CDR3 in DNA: TGTGCCAGCGGCGGGGGACAAGAGACCCAGTACTTC. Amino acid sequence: CASGGGQETQYF.

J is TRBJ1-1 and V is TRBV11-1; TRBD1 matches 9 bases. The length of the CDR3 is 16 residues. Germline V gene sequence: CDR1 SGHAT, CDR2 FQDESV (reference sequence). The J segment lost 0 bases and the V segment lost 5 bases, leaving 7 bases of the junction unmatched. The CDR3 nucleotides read TGTGCCAGCAGCCCAAGGGGACAGGGACTGAACACTGAAGCTTTCTTT. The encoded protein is CASSPRGQGLNTEAFF.

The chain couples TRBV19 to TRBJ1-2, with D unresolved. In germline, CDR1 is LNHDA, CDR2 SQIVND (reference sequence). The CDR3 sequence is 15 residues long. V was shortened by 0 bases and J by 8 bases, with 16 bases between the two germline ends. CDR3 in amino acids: CASSIDLNRPPGYTF. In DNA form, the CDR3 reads TGTGCCAGTAGTATAGATTTAAATCGTCCTCCGGGCTACACCTTC.

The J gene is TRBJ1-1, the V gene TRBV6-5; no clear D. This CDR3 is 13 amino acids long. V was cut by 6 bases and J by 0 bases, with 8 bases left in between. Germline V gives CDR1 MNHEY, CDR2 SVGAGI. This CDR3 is CASRQVVNTEAFF. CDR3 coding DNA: TGTGCCAGCAGGCAGGTCGTGAACACTGAAGCTTTCTTT.

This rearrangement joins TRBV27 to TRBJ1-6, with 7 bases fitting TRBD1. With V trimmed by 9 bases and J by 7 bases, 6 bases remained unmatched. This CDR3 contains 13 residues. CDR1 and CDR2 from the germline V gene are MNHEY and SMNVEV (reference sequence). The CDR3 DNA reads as TGTGCCAGTAAGGGACAGTGGAATTCACCCCTCCACTTT. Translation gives CASKGQWNSPLHF.

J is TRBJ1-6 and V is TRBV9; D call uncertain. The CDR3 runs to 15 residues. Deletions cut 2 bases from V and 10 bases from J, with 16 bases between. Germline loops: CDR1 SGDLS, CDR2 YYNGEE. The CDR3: CASSVSRSSGSPLHF. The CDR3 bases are TGTGCCAGCAGCGTCTCACGATCCTCGGGGTCACCCCTCCACTTT.

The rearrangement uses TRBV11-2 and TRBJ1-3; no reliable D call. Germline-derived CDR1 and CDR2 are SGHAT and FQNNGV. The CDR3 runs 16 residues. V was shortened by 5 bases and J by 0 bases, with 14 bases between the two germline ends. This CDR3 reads CASSPTVPPSGNTIYF. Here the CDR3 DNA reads TGTGCCAGCAGCCCCACAGTTCCCCCCTCTGGAAACACCATATATTTT.

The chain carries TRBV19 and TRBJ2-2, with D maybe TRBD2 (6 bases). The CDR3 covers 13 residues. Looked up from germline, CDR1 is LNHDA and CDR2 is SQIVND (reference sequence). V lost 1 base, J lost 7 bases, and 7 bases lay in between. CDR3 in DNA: TGTGCCAGTAGTATAGCGGGGGTCGGGGAGCTGTTTTTT. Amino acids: CASSIAGVGELFF.

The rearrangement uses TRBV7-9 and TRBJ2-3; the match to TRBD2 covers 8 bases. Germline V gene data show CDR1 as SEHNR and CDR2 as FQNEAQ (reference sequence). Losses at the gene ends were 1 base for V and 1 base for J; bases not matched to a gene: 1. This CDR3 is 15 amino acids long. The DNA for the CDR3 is TGTGCCAGCAGCTTAGGGACTAGCCGCACAGATACGCAGTATTTT. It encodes CASSLGTSRTDTQYF.

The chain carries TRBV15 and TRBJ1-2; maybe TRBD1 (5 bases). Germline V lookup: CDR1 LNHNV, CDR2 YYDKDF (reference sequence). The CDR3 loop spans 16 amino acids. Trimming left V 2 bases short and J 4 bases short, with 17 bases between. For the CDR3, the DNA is TGTGCCACCAGCAGAACCGCTTCGACAGTCTTCTATGGCTACACCTTC. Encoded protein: CATSRTASTVFYGYTF.

CDR3 sequence reads: CASSLVRKIGDEQFF. CDR3 in DNA: TGCGCCAGCAGCTTGGTCCGTAAGATCGGGGATGAGCAGTTCTTC. The gene calls are TRBV5-1 and TRBJ2-1; D may be TRBD2 (5 bases). The CDR3 is made up of 15 amino acids. The germline gives CDR1 SGHRS, CDR2 YFSETQ. Trimming stripped 0 bases from V and 8 bases from J, with 15 bases between.

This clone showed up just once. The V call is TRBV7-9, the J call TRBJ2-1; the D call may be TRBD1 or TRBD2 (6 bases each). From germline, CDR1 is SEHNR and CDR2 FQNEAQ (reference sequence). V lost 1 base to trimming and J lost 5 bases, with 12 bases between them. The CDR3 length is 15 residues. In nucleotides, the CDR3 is TGTGCCAGCAGCTTAGACGGGGGCCCAAACAATGAGCAGTTCTTC. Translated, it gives CASSLDGGPNNEQFF.

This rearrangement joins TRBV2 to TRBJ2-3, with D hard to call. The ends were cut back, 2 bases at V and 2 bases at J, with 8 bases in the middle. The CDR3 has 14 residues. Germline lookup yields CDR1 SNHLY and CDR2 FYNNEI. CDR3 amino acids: CASSETRNTDTQYF. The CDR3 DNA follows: TGTGCCAGCAGTGAAACAAGGAACACAGATACGCAGTATTTT.

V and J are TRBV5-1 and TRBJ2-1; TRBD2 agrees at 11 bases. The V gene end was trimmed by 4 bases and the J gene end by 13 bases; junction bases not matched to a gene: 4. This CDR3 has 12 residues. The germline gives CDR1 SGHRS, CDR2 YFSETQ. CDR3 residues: CASSPGTSGQFF. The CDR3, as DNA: TGCGCCAGCAGCCCAGGGACTAGCGGACAGTTCTTC.